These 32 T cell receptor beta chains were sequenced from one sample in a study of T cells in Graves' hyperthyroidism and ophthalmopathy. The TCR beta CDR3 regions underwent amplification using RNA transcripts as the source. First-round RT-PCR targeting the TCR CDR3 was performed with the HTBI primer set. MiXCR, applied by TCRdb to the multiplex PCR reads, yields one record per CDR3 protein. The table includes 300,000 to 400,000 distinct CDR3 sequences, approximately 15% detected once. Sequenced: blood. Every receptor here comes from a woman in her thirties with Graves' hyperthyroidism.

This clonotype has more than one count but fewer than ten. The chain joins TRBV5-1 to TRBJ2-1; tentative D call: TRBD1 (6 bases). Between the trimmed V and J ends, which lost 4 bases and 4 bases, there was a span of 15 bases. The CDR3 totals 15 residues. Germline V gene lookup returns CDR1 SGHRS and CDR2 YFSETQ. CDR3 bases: TGCGCCAGCAGCAGAGGACAGCCAAGGTACAATGAGCAGTTCTTC. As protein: CASSRGQPRYNEQFF.

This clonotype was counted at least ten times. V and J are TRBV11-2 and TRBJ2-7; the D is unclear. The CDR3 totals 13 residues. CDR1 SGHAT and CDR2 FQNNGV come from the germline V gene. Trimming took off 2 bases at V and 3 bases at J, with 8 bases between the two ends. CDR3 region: CASSLKVGYEQYF. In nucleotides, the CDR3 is TGTGCCAGCAGCTTAAAGGTTGGCTACGAGCAGTACTTC.

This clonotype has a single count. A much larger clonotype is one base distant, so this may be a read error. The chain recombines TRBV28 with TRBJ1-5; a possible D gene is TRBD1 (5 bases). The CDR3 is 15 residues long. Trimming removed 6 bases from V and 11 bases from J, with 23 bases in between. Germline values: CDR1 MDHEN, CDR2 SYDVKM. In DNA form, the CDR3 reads TGTGCCAGCAGGACAGATGGGGCAGGGATTAGGGCCCAGCATTTT. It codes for CASRTDGAGIRAQHF.

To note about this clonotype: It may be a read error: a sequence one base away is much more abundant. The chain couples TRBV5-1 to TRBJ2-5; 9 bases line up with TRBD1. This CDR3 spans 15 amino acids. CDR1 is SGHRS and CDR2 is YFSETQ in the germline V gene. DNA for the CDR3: TGCGCCGGCAGCTCCGGAACAGGGGGCTGGCAGACCCAGTACTTC. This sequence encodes CAGSSGTGGWQTQYF.

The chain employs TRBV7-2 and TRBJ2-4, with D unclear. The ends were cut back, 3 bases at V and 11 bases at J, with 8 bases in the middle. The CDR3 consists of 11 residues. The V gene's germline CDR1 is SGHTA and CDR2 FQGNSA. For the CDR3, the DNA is TGTGCCAGCAGCTTCGAGAACGTTCAGTACTTC. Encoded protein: CASSFENVQYF.

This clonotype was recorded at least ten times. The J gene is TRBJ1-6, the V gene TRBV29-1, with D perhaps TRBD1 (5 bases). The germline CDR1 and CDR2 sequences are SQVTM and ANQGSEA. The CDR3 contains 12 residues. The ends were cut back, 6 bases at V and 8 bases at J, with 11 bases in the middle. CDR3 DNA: TGCAGCGTCCGGGACCTATATTCACCCCTCCACTTT. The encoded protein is CSVRDLYSPLHF.

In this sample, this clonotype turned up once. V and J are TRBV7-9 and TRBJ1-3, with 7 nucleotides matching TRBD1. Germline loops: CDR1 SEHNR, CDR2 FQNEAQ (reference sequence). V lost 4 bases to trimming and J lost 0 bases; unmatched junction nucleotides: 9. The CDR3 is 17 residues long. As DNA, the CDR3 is TGTGCCAGCAGCTCCGGGACAGACCCTCTCTCTGGAAACACCATATATTTT. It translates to CASSSGTDPLSGNTIYF.

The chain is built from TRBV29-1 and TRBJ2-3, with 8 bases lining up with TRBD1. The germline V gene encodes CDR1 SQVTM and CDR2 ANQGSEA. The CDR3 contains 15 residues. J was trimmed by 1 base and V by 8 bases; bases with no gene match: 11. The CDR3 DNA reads TGCAGCCTCCTTCTAGGGGGACAGGGCACAGATACGCAGTATTTT. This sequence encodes CSLLLGGQGTDTQYF.

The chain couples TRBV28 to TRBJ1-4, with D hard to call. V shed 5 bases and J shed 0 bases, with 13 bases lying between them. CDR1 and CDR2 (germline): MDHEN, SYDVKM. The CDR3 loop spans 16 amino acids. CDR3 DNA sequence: TGTGCCAGCAGTGGAGTAACCACACCAACTAATGAAAAACTGTTTTTT. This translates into CASSGVTTPTNEKLFF.

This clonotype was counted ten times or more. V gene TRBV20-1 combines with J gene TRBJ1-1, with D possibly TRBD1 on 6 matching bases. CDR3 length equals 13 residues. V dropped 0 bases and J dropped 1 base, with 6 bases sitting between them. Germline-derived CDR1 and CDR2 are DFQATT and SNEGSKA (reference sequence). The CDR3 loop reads CSARETGNTEAFF. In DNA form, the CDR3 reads TGCAGTGCTAGAGAGACAGGGAACACTGAAGCTTTCTTT.

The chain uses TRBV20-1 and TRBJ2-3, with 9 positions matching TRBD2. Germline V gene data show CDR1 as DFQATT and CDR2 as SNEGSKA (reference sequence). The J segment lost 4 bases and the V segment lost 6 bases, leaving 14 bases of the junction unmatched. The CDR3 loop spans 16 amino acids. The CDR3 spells CSAILPGLALADTQYF. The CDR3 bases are TGCAGTGCCATACTCCCGGGACTAGCTCTCGCAGATACGCAGTATTTT.

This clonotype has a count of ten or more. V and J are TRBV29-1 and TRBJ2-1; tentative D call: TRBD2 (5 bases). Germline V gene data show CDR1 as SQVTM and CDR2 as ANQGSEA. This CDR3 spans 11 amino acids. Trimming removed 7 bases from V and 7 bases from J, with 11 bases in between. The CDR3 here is CSGELSNEQFF. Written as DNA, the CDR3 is TGCAGCGGGGAGCTTTCGAATGAGCAGTTCTTC.

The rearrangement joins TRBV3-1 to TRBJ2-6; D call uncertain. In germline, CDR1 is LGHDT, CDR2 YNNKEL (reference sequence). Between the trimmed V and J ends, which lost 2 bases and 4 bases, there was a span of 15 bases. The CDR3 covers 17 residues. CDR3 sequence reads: CASSQIRRRWGANVLTF. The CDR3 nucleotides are TGTGCCAGCAGCCAAATCCGCAGGCGGTGGGGGGCCAACGTCCTGACTTTC.

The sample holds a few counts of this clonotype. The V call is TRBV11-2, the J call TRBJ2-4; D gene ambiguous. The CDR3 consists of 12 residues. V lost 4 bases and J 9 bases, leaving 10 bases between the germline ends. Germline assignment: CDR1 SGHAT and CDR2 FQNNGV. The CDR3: CASSSLEFIQYF. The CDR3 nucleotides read TGTGCCAGCAGCTCACTGGAATTCATTCAGTACTTC.

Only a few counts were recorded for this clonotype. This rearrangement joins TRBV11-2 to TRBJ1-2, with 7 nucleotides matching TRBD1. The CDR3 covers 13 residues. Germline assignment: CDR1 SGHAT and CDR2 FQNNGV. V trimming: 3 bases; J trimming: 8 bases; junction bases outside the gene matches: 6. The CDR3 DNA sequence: TGTGCCAGCAGCTTTGATCAGGGGGTGGGCTACACCTTC. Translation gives CASSFDQGVGYTF.

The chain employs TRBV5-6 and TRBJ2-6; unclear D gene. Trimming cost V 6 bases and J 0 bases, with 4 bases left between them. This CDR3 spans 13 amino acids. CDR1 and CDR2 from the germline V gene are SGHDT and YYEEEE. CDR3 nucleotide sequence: TGTGCCAGCAAGGCCTCTGGGGCCAACGTCCTGACTTTC. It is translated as CASKASGANVLTF.

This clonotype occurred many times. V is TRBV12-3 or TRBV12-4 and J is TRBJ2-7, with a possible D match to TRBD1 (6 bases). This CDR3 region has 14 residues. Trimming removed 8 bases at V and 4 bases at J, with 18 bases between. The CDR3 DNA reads TGTGCCAGCGTAAGGGGGTTAGAAACATACGAGCAGTACTTC. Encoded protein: CASVRGLETYEQYF.

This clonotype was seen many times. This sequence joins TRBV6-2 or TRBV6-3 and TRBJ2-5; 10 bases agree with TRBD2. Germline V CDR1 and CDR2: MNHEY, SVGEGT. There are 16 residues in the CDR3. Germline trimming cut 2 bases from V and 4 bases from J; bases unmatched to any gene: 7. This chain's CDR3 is CASSYLASGRGETQYF. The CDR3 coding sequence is TGTGCCAGCAGTTACCTGGCTAGCGGGAGAGGAGAGACCCAGTACTTC.

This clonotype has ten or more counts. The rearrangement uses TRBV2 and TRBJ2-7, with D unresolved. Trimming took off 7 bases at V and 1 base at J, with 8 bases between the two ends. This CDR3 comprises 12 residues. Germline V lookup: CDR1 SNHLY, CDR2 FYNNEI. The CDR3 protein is CASKTSSYEQYF. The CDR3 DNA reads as TGTGCCAGCAAAACGAGTTCCTACGAGCAGTACTTC.

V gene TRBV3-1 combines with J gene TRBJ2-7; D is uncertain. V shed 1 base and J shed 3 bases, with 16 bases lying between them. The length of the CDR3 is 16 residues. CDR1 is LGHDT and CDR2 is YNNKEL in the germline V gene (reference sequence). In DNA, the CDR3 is TGTGCCAGCAGCCAAGGTTTAAATAGGGCGAACTACGAGCAGTACTTC. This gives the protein CASSQGLNRANYEQYF.

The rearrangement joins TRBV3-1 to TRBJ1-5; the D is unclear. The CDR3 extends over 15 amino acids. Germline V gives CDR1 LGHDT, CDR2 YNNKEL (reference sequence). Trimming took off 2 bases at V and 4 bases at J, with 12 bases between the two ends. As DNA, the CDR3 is TGTGCCAGCAGCCAATCCAGACTGCATAATCAGCCCCAGCATTTT. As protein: CASSQSRLHNQPQHF.

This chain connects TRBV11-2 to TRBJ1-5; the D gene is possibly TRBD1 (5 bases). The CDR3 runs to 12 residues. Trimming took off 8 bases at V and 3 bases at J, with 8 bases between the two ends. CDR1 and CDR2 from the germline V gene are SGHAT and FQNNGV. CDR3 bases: TGTGCCAGCGCGGGGCACAATCAGCCCCAGCATTTT. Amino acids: CASAGHNQPQHF.

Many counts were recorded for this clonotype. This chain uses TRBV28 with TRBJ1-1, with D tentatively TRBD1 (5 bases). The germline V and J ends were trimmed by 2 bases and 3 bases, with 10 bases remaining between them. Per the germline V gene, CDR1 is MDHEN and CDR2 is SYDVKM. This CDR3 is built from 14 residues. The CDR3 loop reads CASSLRQMHTEAFF. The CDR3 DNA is TGTGCCAGCAGTTTAAGACAGATGCACACTGAAGCTTTCTTT.

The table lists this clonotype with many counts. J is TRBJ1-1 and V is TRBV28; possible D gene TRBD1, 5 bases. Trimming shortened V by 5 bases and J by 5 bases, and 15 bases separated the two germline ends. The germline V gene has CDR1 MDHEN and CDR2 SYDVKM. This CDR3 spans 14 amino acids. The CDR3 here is CASSPPRDRTEAFF. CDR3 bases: TGTGCCAGCAGTCCCCCCAGGGACCGAACTGAAGCTTTCTTT.

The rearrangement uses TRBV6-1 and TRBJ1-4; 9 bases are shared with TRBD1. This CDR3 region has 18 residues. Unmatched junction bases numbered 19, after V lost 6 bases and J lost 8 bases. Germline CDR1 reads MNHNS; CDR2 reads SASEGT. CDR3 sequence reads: CASSLTLLLGQGGEKLFF. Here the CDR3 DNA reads TGTGCCAGCAGCCTAACACTATTACTGGGACAGGGTGGAGAAAAACTGTTTTTT.

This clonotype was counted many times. The CDR3 DNA reads as TGTGCCAGCAGTTTTCGCAGGGGGGCGAACACCGGGGAGCTGTTTTTT. Amino acids: CASSFRRGANTGELFF. J is TRBJ2-2 and V is TRBV27; a possible D gene is TRBD1 (7 bases). The V and J ends lost 3 bases and 0 bases respectively, with 11 bases between them. Germline V CDR1 and CDR2: MNHEY, SMNVEV (reference sequence). This CDR3 region has 16 residues.

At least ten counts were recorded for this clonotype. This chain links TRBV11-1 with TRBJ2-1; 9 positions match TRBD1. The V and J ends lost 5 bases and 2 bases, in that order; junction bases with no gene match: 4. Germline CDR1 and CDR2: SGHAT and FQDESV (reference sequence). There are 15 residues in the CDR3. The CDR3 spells CASSDGQGTYNEQFF. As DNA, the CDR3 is TGTGCCAGCAGCGACGGACAGGGGACCTACAATGAGCAGTTCTTC.

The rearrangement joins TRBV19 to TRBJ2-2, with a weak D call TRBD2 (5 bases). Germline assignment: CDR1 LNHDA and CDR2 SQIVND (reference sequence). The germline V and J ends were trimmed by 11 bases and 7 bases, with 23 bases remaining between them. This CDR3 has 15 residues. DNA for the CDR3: TGTGCCGGAGGAGTACTTGGGAGTCCCATCGGGGAGCTGTTTTTT. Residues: CAGGVLGSPIGELFF.

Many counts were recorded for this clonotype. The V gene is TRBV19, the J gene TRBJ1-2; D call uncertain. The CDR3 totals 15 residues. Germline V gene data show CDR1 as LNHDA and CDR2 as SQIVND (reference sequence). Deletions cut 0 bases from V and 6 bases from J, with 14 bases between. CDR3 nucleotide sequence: TGTGCCAGTAGTATAGATGAGGCTTCAATGGATGGCTACACCTTC. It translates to CASSIDEASMDGYTF.

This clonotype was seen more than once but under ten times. As DNA, the CDR3 is TGTGCCAGCCCCAATATAGGGACTAGCGGGAGATCGGGGGTGCCCGGGGAGCTGTTTTTT. It encodes CASPNIGTSGRSGVPGELFF. The V and J genes are TRBV7-2 and TRBJ2-2; TRBD2 matches at 14 bases. Trimming at V came to 8 bases and at J to 6 bases, leaving 20 bases not matched to a gene. Per germline, CDR1 SGHTA and CDR2 FQGNSA. This CDR3 contains 20 residues.

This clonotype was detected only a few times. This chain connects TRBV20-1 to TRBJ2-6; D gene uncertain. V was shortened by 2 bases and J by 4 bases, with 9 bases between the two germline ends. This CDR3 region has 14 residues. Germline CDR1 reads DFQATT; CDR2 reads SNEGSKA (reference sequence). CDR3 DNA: TGCAGTGCTAGACGAGTGTCAGGGGCCAACGTCCTGACTTTC. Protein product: CSARRVSGANVLTF.

The CDR3 here is CASSLGSGSGNQPQHF. CDR3 in DNA: TGTGCCAGCAGCTTAGGGTCGGGGAGTGGCAATCAGCCCCAGCATTTT. This sequence joins TRBV11-2 and TRBJ1-5; D unclear. Germline V lookup: CDR1 SGHAT, CDR2 FQNNGV. The CDR3 is 16 amino acids. The ends were cut back, 1 base at V and 2 bases at J, with 12 bases in the middle. Variable domain in full (rest from reference TRBV11-2 and TRBJ1-5): EAGVAQSPRYKIIEKRQSVAFWCNPISGHATLYWYQQILGQGPKLLIQFQNNGVVDDSQLPKDRFSAERLKGVDSTLKIQPAKLEDSAVYLCASSLGSGSGNQPQHFGDGTRLSIL.